Listed below are T cell receptor beta chains from one sample, sequenced in a study of beta chain features in type 1 diabetes. Assay used: immunoSEQ multiplex PCR; TCRdb lists only in-frame clones, some missing. The sample yields around 340,000 clones, about 20% seen once. Sequencing used naive CD4+ T cells from blood. These receptors all stem from a woman aged 18 to 35 in good health. CDR3s include the opening cysteine and the closing phenylalanine or tryptophan. The D gene is left open where the match is weak. Size values are once, few and many counts, or a class for expanded clones, and some rows have none.

clone_size d_call j_call v_call cdr3_aa cdr3_nt
- TRBD2 TRBJ2-3 TRBV5-1 CASSLPLASGDTQYF TGCGCCAGCAGCCTTCCCCTAGCTAGCGGAGATACGCAGTATTTT
few TRBD2 TRBJ2-2 TRBV19 CASSIVGTSGNTGELFF TGTGCCAGTAGTATAGTAGGGACTAGCGGGAACACCGGGGAGCTGTTTTTT
- TRBD2 TRBJ2-3 TRBV7-9 CAGAGVQDTQYF TGTGCCGGGGCGGGGGTGCAAGATACGCAGTATTTT
few TRBD2 TRBJ2-2 TRBV9 CASSDLAGANTGELFF TGTGCCAGCAGCGACCTAGCGGGGGCGAACACCGGGGAGCTGTTTTTT
few TRBD2 TRBJ2-3 TRBV4-1 CASSQERGVDTQYF TGCGCCAGCAGCCAGGAGCGGGGAGTAGATACGCAGTATTTT
- TRBD1 TRBJ1-1 TRBV5-1 CASSLEQGVGAFF TGCGCCAGCAGCTTGGAACAGGGGGTGGGAGCTTTCTTT
few TRBD2 TRBJ2-5 TRBV19 CASTIAGDGGETQYF TGTGCCAGTACCATAGCGGGAGATGGTGGAGAGACCCAGTACTTC
few TRBD1 TRBJ1-5 TRBV27 CASSPRTGVINQPQHF TGTGCCAGCAGTCCTAGGACAGGGGTGATCAATCAGCCCCAGCATTTT
few TRBD1 TRBJ2-5 TRBV4-3 CASSRQGGETQYF TGCGCCAGCAGCCGACAGGGCGGCGAGACCCAGTACTTC
few TRBD1 TRBJ1-2 TRBV18 CASSPLQPGQGHGYTF TGTGCCAGCTCACCCCTTCAACCCGGACAGGGGCATGGCTACACCTTC